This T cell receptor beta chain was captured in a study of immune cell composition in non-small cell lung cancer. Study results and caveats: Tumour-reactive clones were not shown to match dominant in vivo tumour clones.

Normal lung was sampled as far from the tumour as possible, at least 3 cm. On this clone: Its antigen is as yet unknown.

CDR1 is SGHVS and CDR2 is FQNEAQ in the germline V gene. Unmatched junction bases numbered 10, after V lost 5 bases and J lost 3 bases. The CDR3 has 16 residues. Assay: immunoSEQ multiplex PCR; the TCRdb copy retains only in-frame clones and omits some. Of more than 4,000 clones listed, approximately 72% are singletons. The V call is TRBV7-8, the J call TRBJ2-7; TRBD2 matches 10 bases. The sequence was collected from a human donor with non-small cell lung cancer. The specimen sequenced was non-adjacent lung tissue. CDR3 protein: CASSERGLAGDYEQYF. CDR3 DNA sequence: TGTGCCAGCAGCGAGAGGGGGCTAGCGGGGGACTACGAGCAGTACTTC.